Sequencing of this T cell receptor (beta chain) was carried out in a study of cytomegalovirus exposure and HLA in healthy donors. Overall study results and limits: Clonal expansion, a later analysis showed, was greater in HLA-associated TCR beta chains than in equally common others.

Regarding this clone: Its matching antigen is unknown.

At the time of sampling, donors were nominally healthy, though unrecorded immune exposures were likely. The PCR had 60 Vbeta and 13 Jbeta primers. The method was immunoSEQ multiplex PCR; TCRdb's version includes in-frame clones alone and lacks a portion of them. The sample table sets out some 130,000 clones. CDR1 and CDR2 from the germline V gene are MNHNS and SASEGT. The length of the CDR3 is 15 residues. V dropped 2 bases and J dropped 8 bases, with 13 bases sitting between them. What was sequenced was PBMCs. This receptor was identified in a woman aged 55 to 70 in good health and CMV-seronegative. V is TRBV6-1 and J is TRBJ1-6; D unresolved. CDR3 in amino acids: CASSELAGSDSPLHF. For the CDR3, the DNA is TGTGCCAGCAGTGAACTCGCTGGGAGCGATTCACCCCTCCACTTT.